The 6 T cell receptor beta chains below come from one sample, sequenced in a study of cytomegalovirus exposure and HLA in healthy donors. The primer mix had 60 Vbeta and 13 Jbeta primers. Here immunoSEQ multiplex PCR was the method, and the copy in TCRdb shows in-frame clones only, minus some. This sample's table has 200,000 to 250,000 clones. Input material: PBMCs. The source is a woman in her twenties or thirties in good health and CMV-seropositive.

This CDR3 is CASSRTEMNTEAFF. DNA of the CDR3: TGTGCCAGCAGCCGCACAGAGATGAACACTGAAGCTTTCTTT. The J gene is TRBJ1-1, the V gene TRBV7-9; D gene ambiguous. The CDR3 covers 14 residues. Trimming removed 5 bases from V and 0 bases from J, with 10 bases in between. Germline V CDR1 and CDR2: SEHNR, FQNEAQ (reference sequence).

The V call is TRBV5-4, the J call TRBJ1-5; D is uncertain. The germline gives CDR1 SGHNT, CDR2 YYREEE (reference sequence). Trimming left V 5 bases short and J 0 bases short, with 21 bases between. This CDR3 is built from 18 residues. The CDR3 loop is CASSAGEADDYSNQPQHF. CDR3 nucleotide sequence: TGTGCCAGCAGTGCCGGGGAGGCGGATGATTATAGCAATCAGCCCCAGCATTTT.

This chain uses TRBV2 with TRBJ1-1; 10 bases match TRBD1. The J segment lost 6 bases and the V segment lost 6 bases, leaving 10 bases of the junction unmatched. The CDR3 length is 15 residues. From germline, CDR1 is SNHLY and CDR2 FYNNEI. CDR3 in amino acids: CASSRDRGQGAEAFF. CDR3 DNA: TGTGCCAGCAGCCGTGACAGGGGGCAAGGGGCTGAAGCTTTCTTT.

The chain couples TRBV5-1 to TRBJ2-3; a weak D match, TRBD2 (5 bases). V lost 4 bases and J 2 bases, leaving 17 bases between the germline ends. The CDR3 spans 16 residues. In germline, CDR1 is SGHRS, CDR2 YFSETQ. CDR3 sequence (DNA): TGCGCCAGCAGCCCCCGGGGTGGGGTAATCACAGATACGCAGTATTTT. This encodes CASSPRGGVITDTQYF.

In regard to this clone: Other DNA sequences of this sample code for an identical CDR3. The chain combines TRBV5-1 with TRBJ2-3, with D possibly matching TRBD2 (5 bases). V was cut by 0 bases and J by 3 bases, with 5 bases left in between. The length of the CDR3 is 13 residues. Germline CDR1 is SGHRS and CDR2 is YFSETQ. Written as DNA, the CDR3 is TGCGCCAGCAGCTTGGCGGGGACAGATACGCAGTATTTT. Translation gives CASSLAGTDTQYF.

The chain employs TRBV2 and TRBJ1-4, with 9 bases fitting TRBD1. The CDR3 is made up of 15 amino acids. Per the germline V gene, CDR1 is SNHLY and CDR2 is FYNNEI. The V gene end was trimmed by 7 bases and the J gene end by 3 bases; junction bases not matched to a gene: 6. The CDR3 DNA reads as TGTGCCAGCAAGGGACAGGGAGTCGCTAATGAAAAACTGTTTTTT. Protein: CASKGQGVANEKLFF. The variable domain in full, with the rest retrieved from reference TRBV2 and TRBJ1-4, is EPEVTQTPSHQVTQMGQEVILRCVPISNHLYFYWYRQILGQKVEFLVSFYNNEISEKSEIFDDQFSVERPDGSNFTLKIRSTKLEDSAMYFCASKGQGVANEKLFFGSGTQLSVL.